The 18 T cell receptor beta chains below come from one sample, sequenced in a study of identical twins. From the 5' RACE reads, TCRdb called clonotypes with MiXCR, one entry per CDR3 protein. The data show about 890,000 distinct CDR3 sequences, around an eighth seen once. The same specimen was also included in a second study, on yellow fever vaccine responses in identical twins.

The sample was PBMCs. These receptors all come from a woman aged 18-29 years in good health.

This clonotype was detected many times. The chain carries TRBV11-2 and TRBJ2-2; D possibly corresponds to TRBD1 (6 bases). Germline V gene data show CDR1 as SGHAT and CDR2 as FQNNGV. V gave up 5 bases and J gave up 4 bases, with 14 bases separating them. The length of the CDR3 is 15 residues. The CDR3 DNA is TGTGCCAGCAGCCAGGGGTGGGTGTCCACCGGGGAGCTGTTTTTT. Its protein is CASSQGWVSTGELFF. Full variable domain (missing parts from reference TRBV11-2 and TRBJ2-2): EAGVAQSPRYKIIEKRQSVAFWCNPISGHATLYWYQQILGQGPKLLIQFQNNGVVDDSQLPKDRFSAERLKGVDSTLKIQPAKLEDSAVYLCASSQGWVSTGELFFGEGSRLTVL.

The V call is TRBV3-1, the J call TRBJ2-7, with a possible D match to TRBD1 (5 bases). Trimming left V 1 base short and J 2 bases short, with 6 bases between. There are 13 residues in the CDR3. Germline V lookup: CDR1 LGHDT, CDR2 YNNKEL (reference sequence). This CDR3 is CASSQGGPYEQYV. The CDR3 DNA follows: TGTGCCAGCAGCCAAGGGGGCCCCTACGAGCAGTACGTC.

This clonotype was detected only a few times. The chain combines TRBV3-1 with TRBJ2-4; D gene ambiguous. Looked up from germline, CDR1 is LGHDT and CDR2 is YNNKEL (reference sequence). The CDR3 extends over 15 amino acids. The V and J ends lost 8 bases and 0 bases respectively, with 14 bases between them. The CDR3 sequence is CASQSSQVAKNIQYF. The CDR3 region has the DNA TGTGCCAGCCAATCGAGTCAGGTAGCCAAAAACATTCAGTACTTC.

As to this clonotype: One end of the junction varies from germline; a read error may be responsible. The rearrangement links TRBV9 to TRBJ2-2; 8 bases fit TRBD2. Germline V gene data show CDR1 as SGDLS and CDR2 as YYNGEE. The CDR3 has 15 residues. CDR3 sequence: CASSPISGNTGEPFF. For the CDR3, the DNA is TGTGCCAGCAGCCCGATTAGCGGGAACACCGGGGAGCCGTTTTTT.

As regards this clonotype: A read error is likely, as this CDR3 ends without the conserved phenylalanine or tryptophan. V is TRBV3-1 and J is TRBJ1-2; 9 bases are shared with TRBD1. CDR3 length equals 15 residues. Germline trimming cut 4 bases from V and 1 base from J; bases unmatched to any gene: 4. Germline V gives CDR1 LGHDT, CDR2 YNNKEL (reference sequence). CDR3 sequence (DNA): TGTGCCAGCAGCCTGGGACAGGGCCATAACTATGGCTACACCCTC. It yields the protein CASSLGQGHNYGYTL.

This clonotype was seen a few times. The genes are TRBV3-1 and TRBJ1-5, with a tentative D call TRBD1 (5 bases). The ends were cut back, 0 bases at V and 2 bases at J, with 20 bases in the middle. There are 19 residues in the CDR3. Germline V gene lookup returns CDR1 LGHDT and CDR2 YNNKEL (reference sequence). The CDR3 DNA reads TGTGCCAGCAGCCAAGATCAGGGAGGGACCCCGAAAGGCAATCAGCCCCAGCATTTT. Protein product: CASSQDQGGTPKGNQPQHF.

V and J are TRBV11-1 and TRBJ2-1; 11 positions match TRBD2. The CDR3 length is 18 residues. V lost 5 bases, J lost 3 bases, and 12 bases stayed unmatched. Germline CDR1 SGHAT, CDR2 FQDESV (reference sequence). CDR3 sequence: CASSLGLAGGWGYNEQFF. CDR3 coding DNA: TGTGCCAGCAGCCTCGGACTAGCGGGTGGATGGGGCTACAATGAGCAGTTCTTC.

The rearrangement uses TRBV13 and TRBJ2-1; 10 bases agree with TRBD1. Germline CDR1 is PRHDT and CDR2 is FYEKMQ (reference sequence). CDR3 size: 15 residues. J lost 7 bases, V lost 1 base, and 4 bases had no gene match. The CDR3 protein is CASSLVGQGVNEQFF. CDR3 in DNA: TGTGCCAGCAGCTTAGTAGGACAGGGGGTGAATGAGCAGTTCTTC.

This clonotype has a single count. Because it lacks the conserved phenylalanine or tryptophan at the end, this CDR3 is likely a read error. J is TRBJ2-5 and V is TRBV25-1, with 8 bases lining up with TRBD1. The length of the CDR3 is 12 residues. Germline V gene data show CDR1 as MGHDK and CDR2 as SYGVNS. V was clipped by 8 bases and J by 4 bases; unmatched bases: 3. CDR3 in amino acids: CASAGQGETQYL. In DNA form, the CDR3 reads TGTGCCAGCGCCGGACAGGGAGAGACCCAGTACTTA.

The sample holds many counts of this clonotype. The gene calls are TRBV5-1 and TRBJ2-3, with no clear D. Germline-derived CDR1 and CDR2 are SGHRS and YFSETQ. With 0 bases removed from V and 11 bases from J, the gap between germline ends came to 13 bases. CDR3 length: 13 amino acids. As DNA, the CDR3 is TGCGCCAGCAGCTTGGAAGGGCGAGACGGGCAGTATTTT. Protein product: CASSLEGRDGQYF.

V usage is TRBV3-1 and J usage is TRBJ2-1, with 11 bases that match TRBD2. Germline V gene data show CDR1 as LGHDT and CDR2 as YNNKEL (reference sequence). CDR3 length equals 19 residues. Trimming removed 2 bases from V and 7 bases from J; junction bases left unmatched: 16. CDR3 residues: CASSQTVAGGRVQWNEQFF. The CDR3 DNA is TGTGCCAGCAGCCAAACCGTAGCGGGAGGGCGGGTGCAATGGAATGAGCAGTTCTTC.

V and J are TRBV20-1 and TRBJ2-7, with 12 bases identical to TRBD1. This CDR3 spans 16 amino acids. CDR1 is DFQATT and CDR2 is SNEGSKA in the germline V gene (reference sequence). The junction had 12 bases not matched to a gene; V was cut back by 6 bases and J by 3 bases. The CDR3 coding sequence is TGCAGTGCCGATAGGACTGGGACAGGGGGCTACTACGAGCAGTACTTC. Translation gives CSADRTGTGGYYEQYF.

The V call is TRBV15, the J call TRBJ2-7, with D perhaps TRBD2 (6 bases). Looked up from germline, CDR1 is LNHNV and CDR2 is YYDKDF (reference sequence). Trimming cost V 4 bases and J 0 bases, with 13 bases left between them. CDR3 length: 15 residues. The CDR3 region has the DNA TGTGCCACCAGCAAGCAAGCGGAGGGCTCCTACGAGCAGTACTTC. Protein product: CATSKQAEGSYEQYF. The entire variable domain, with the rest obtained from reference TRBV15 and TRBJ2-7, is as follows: DAMVIQNPRYQVTQFGKPVTLSCSQTLNHNVMYWYQQKSSQAPKLLFHYYDKDFNNEADTPDNFQSRRPNTSFCFLDIRSPGLGDTAMYLCATSKQAEGSYEQYFGPGTRLTVT.

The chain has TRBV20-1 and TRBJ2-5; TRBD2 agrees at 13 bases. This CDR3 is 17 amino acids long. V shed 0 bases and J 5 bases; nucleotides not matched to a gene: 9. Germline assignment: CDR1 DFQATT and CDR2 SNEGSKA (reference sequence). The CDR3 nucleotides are TGCAGTGCTAGAGACCGGTGGACTAGCGGGAGAGTGGAGACCCAGTACTTC. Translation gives CSARDRWTSGRVETQYF.

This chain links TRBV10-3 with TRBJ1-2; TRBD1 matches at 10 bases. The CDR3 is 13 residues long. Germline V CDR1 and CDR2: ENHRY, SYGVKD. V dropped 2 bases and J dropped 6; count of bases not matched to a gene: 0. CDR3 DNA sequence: TGTGCCATCAGTGAGGGGACAGGGGATGGCTACACCTTC. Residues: CAISEGTGDGYTF.

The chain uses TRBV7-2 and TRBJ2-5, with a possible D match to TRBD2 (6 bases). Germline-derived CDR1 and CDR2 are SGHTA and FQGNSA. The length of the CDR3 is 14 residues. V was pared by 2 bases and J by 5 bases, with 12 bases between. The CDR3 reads CASSLTGSGETQYF. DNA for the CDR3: TGTGCCAGCAGCTTAACTGGCAGCGGGGAGACCCAGTACTTC.

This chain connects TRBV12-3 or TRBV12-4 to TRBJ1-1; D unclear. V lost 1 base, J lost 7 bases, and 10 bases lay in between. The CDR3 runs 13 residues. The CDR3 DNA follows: TGTGCCAGCAGTTTAGGGCAGTACGGTGAAGCTTTCTTT. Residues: CASSLGQYGEAFF.

CDR3 nucleotides: TGTGCCACCAGCAGATTCTCAGATACGCAGTATTTT. As protein: CATSRFSDTQYF. The rearrangement joins TRBV15 to TRBJ2-3; no reliable D call. Trimming took off 2 bases at V and 4 bases at J, with 4 bases between the two ends. The CDR3 sequence is 12 residues long. Germline CDR1 reads LNHNV; CDR2 reads YYDKDF (reference sequence).